This T cell receptor beta chain emerged from a study of T cells in Graves' hyperthyroidism and ophthalmopathy. Looking at the study overall: Specimen type is peripheral blood, collected at initial diagnosis prior to any treatment. General study results and limits: In validation, the model predicted ophthalmopathy. These predictions came a median 6.5 months before onset.

This clonotype was observed many times. What it binds is unknown. Clinical symptoms, serum thyroxine and TRAb, thyroid ultrasound and orbital computed tomography together formed the diagnostic basis. The sample, blood from the first hyperthyroidism diagnosis, precedes any ophthalmopathy symptoms. CDR1 and CDR2 from the germline V gene are SNHLY and FYNNEI. There are 15 residues in the CDR3. The V segment lost 8 bases and the J segment 0 bases; nucleotides outside the gene matches: 5. Amplification yielded TCR beta CDR3 regions, with RNA transcripts as the source. Researchers ran a first-round RT-PCR on the TCR CDR3 using the HTBI primer set. TCRdb redid the calling of the multiplex PCR reads with MiXCR, one entry per CDR3 protein. The table lists some 600,000 distinct CDR3 sequences, roughly 14% of them singletons, with 4.5% to 6% in the top ten.

The clonotype originates from a woman aged 25 to 39 with Graves' hyperthyroidism that later progressed to Graves' ophthalmopathy. The chain is built from TRBV2 and TRBJ2-7; 12 bases are shared with TRBD2. Specimen: blood. The CDR3 DNA is TGTGCCAGCGGAAAGACTAGCGGGAGCTCCTACGAGCAGTACTTC. It specifies CASGKTSGSSYEQYF.